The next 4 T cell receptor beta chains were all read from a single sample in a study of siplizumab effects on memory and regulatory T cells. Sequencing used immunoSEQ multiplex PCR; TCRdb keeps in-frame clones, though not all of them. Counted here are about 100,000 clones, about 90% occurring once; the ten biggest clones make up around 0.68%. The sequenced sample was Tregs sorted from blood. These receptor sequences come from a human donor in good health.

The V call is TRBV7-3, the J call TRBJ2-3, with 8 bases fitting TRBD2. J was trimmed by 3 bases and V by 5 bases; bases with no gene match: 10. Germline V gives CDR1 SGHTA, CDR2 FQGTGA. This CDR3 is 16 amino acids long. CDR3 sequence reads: CASSRTIAGSTDTQYF. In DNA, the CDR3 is TGTGCCAGCAGCCGGACGATAGCGGGGTCTACAGATACGCAGTATTTT.

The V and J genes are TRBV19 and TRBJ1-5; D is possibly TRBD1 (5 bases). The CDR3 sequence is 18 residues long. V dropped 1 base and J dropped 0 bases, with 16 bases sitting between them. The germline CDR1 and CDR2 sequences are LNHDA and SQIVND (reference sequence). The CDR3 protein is CASSIAPPQAVSNQPQHF. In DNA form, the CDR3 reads TGTGCCAGTAGTATAGCCCCTCCACAGGCGGTTAGCAATCAGCCCCAGCATTTT.

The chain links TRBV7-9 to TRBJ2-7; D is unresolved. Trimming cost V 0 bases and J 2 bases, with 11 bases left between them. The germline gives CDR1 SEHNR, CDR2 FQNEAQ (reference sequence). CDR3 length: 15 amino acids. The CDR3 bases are TGTGCCAGCAGCTTAGCTCTTGGCAGGACCTACGAGCAGTACTTC. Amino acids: CASSLALGRTYEQYF.

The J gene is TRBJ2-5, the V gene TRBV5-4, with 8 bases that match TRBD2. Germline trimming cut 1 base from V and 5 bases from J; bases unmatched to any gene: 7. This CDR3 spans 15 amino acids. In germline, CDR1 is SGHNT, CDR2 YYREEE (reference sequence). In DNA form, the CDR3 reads TGTGCCAGCAGCTTGATGTCGGGAGGGTCGGAGACCCAGTACTTC. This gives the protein CASSLMSGGSETQYF.